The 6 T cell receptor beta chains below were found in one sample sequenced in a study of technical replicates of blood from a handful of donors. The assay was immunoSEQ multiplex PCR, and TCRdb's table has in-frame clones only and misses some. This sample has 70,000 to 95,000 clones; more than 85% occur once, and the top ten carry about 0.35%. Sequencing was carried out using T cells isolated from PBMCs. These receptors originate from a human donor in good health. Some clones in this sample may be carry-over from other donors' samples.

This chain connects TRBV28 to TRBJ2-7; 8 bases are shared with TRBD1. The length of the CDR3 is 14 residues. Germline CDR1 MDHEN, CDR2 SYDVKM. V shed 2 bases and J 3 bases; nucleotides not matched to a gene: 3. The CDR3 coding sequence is TGTGCCAGCAGTTTACCAGGGGGCCACTACGAGCAGTACTTC. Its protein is CASSLPGGHYEQYF.

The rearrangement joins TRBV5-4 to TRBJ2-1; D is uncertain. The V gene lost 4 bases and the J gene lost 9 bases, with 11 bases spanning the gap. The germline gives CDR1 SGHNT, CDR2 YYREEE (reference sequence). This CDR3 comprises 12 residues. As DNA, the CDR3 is TGTGCCAGCAGCCCCAGAGGCGCTGAGCAGTTCTTC. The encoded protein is CASSPRGAEQFF.

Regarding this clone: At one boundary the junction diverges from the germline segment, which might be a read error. The CDR3 DNA reads as TGTGCCAGCAGCGTAGGAGGAGCCTCCCACGAGCAGTACTTC. Amino acid sequence: CASSVGGASHEQYF. This chain connects TRBV9 to TRBJ2-7, with unresolved D. This CDR3 has 14 residues. Germline loops: CDR1 SGDLS, CDR2 YYNGEE. Complete variable domain (other parts from reference TRBV9 and TRBJ2-7): DSGVTQTPKHLITATGQRVTLRCSPRSGDLSVYWYQQSLDQGLQFLIQYYNGEERAKGNILERFSAQQFPDLHSELNLSSLELGDSALYFCASSVGGASHEQYFGPGTRLTVT.

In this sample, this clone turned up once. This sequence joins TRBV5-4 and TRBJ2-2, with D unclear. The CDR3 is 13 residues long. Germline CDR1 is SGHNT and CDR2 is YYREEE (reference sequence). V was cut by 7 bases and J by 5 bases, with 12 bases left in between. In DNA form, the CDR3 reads TGTGCCAGCCCCGACCCCGGGACCGGGGAGCTGTTTTTT. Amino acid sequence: CASPDPGTGELFF.

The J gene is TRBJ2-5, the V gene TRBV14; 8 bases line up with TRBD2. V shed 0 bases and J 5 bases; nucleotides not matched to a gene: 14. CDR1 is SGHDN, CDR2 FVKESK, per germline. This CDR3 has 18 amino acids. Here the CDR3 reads CASSQELGTSGGTETQYF. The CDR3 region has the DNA TGTGCCAGCAGCCAAGAACTGGGAACAAGCGGGGGAACGGAGACCCAGTACTTC. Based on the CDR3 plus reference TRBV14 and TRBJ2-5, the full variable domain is EAGVTQFPSHSVIEKGQTVTLRCDPISGHDNLYWYRRVMGKEIKFLLHFVKESKQDESGMPNNRFLAERTGGTYSTLKVQPAELEDSGVYFCASSQELGTSGGTETQYFGPGTRLLVL.

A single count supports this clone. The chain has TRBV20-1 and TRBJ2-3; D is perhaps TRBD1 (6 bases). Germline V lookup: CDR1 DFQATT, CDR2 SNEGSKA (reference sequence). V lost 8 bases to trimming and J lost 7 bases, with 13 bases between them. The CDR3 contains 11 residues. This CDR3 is CSSGELYTQYF. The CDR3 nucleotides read TGCAGTTCAGGGGAACTCTATACGCAGTATTTT.